This TCR beta chain was profiled in a study of human T cells and chemical hapten exposure. Across the whole study: Mainly, slight library volume differences in the pool made TCR yields vary.

This clonotype was counted ten times or more. CDR3 length: 15 amino acids. V gave up 3 bases and J gave up 5 bases, with 17 bases separating them. Germline V gives CDR1 MNHNS, CDR2 SASEGT. Time point denoted: patch test 1, 2 weeks after DPC sensitization. Regarding treatment: therapeutic diphenylcyclopropenone sensitization with weekly scalp DPC. Total RNA was extracted from unfractionated whole blood. Under the authors' procedure: TCRs per sample had a median of around 96,000 and ranged from about 23,224 to 690,600. TCRdb fed the RACE reads into MiXCR, producing one record per CDR3 protein. The V and J calls were determined by TCRdb, not by the authors. The sample has 380,000 or so distinct CDR3 sequences, nearly 5% seen once.

Specimen: whole blood, collected in connection with sensitization to the hapten diphenylcyclopropenone (DPC). The chain links TRBV6-1 to TRBJ2-7, with D possibly being TRBD2 (5 bases). The source is a woman aged 50 to 60 with alopecia areata. Some clones in this sample may be carry-over from other donors' samples. In DNA, the CDR3 is TGTGCCAGCAGTGAGCCGGGAAACCCAAATGACGAGCAGTACTTC. It translates to CASSEPGNPNDEQYF.